The next 5 T cell receptor beta chains were all read from a single sample in a study of blood T cell repertoires in COVID-19. Libraries were prepared by immunoSEQ multiplex PCR; TCRdb keeps only in-frame clonotypes and omits some of them. The sample holds some 40,000 clones, 75% to 90% seen once. Sample: peripheral blood. These receptors originate from a human donor in a cohort sampled during active COVID-19.

The chain couples TRBV9 to TRBJ2-7; D is perhaps TRBD1 (5 bases). Germline CDR1 is SGDLS and CDR2 is YYNGEE. Trimming shortened V by 0 bases and J by 3 bases, and 13 bases separated the two germline ends. The length of the CDR3 is 15 residues. CDR3 sequence reads: CASSVGGRQYYEQYF. The CDR3 DNA sequence: TGTGCCAGCAGCGTAGGGGGCAGGCAATACTACGAGCAGTACTTC.

The J gene is TRBJ2-6, the V gene TRBV7-9; D might be TRBD1 (5 bases). V was pared by 5 bases and J by 1 base, with 12 bases between. The CDR3 totals 16 residues. Germline CDR1 and CDR2: SEHNR and FQNEAQ (reference sequence). The CDR3 DNA is TGTGCCAGCAGCCTGACAGCTTTTTCTGGGGCCAACGTCCTGACTTTC. It yields the protein CASSLTAFSGANVLTF.

The chain couples TRBV19 to TRBJ1-5; 8 positions agree with TRBD1. The CDR3 is made up of 15 amino acids. Germline-derived CDR1 and CDR2 are LNHDA and SQIVND (reference sequence). V shed 6 bases and J 7 bases; nucleotides not matched to a gene: 11. The CDR3 loop reads CASRATGQAKQPQHF. In nucleotides, the CDR3 is TGTGCCAGTAGAGCGACGGGACAGGCAAAACAGCCCCAGCATTTT.

For the CDR3, the DNA is TGCGCCAGCAGCTTGGCTGGGGCGGAGCAGTACTTC. It yields the protein CASSLAGAEQYF. The rearrangement links TRBV5-1 to TRBJ2-7; TRBD1 is a possible D gene (5 bases). The germline V gene has CDR1 SGHRS and CDR2 YFSETQ. V was shortened by 0 bases and J by 7 bases, with 8 bases between the two germline ends. The CDR3 covers 12 residues.

The CDR3 loop is CASRRAAGTENTEAFF. For the CDR3, the DNA is TGTGCCAGCAGACGTGCCGCAGGTACCGAGAACACTGAAGCTTTCTTT. The J gene is TRBJ1-1, the V gene TRBV7-8; no definite D call. The ends were cut back, 6 bases at V and 1 base at J, with 18 bases in the middle. The CDR3 runs to 16 residues. Germline CDR1 and CDR2: SGHVS and FQNEAQ.